This TCR beta chain was profiled in a study of response to subunit inactivated influenza vaccine. Study-wide results and caveats: A suggestion made by the authors is that each seasonal influenza vaccination recruits few new T cells.

On this clonotype itself: Its specificity is unknown.

TCRdb analysed the RT-PCR reads with MiXCR anew, one entry per CDR3 protein. The repertoire has fewer than 600,000 distinct CDR3 sequences, 6% to 9% of them found once; the top ten carry about 12%. V lost 2 bases and J lost 3, with 5 bases in between. The CDR3 extends over 12 amino acids. Germline V gene lookup returns CDR1 SEHNR and CDR2 FQNEAQ (reference sequence). Sequenced here: PBMCs from blood, sampled around 25 months after vaccination. The chain uses TRBV7-9 and TRBJ2-7; unclear D gene. The sequence derives from a man aged 50 to 69 who received an inactivated influenza vaccine. CDR3 DNA sequence: TGTGCCAGCAGCTTATTCCTCTACGAGCAGTACTTC. It yields the protein CASSLFLYEQYF.